The rows below give T cell receptor beta chains drawn from one sample of a study of T cells in Graves' hyperthyroidism and ophthalmopathy. TCRdb re-called the multiplex PCR reads with MiXCR, one entry per CDR3 protein. Of more than 350,000 distinct CDR3 sequences in the sample, 12% to 15% are singletons; the top ten hold 15% to 20%. The sample consisted of blood. These receptors all come from a woman aged 55-69 years with Graves' ophthalmopathy. Each CDR3 is given with its conserved first and last residue. Fields, in order: J gene, clone size, D gene, CDR3 length, V gene, CDR3 protein, CDR3 DNA. The D gene is left open where the match is weak. Clone sizes are given selectively: once, few, many, or a class where the clone is expanded.

>TRBJ2-2|.|.|17|TRBV24-1
CATSDLGGGPDTGELFF
TGTGCCACCAGTGATTTAGGGGGAGGGCCCGACACCGGGGAGCTGTTTTTT
>TRBJ2-3|many|.|16|TRBV7-9
CASSLAEGRLGDTQYF
TGTGCCAGCAGCTTAGCCGAGGGGCGTTTGGGAGATACGCAGTATTTT
>TRBJ2-7|many|.|13|TRBV19
CASSSSGPYEQYF
TGTGCCAGCAGTTCCTCGGGTCCTTACGAGCAGTACTTC
>TRBJ1-3|.|.|12|TRBV19
CASRSPGNTIYF
TGTGCCAGTAGATCTCCTGGAAACACCATATATTTT
>TRBJ2-7|many|.|12|TRBV27
CASSASRAEQYF
TGTGCCAGCAGCGCCTCCAGGGCCGAGCAGTACTTC
>TRBJ2-3|many|.|18|TRBV24-1
CATSDLGRGQARTDTQYF
TGTGCCACCAGTGATTTGGGGAGAGGGCAGGCCCGGACAGATACGCAGTATTTT
>TRBJ2-1|many|.|16|TRBV20-1
CSAILVSQSSYNEQFF
TGCAGTGCTATATTAGTATCTCAGAGCTCCTACAATGAGCAGTTCTTC
>TRBJ1-5|many|TRBD1|15|TRBV5-1
CASSFGTGGNQPQHF
TGCGCCAGCAGCTTCGGGACAGGGGGCAATCAGCCCCAGCATTTT
>TRBJ2-7|many|TRBD2|16|TRBV2
CASSEMLGLADYEQYF
TGTGCCAGCAGTGAAATGTTAGGACTAGCGGACTACGAGCAGTACTTC
>TRBJ2-5|many|TRBD1|14|TRBV12-3/TRBV12-4
CASSVSGQEETQYF
TGTGCCAGCAGTGTATCGGGACAGGAAGAGACCCAGTACTTC
>TRBJ2-1|many|.|11|TRBV7-9
CASSRPNEQFF
TGTGCCAGCAGCAGACCCAATGAGCAGTTCTTC
>TRBJ2-3|.|.|15|TRBV12-3/TRBV12-4
CASSFLSGPPGTQYF
TGTGCCAGCAGTTTCCTTAGCGGCCCTCCGGGTACGCAGTATTTT
>TRBJ1-1|few|.|16|TRBV29-1
CSVEDLTEDMNTEAFF
TGCAGCGTTGAAGATCTTACGGAGGACATGAACACTGAAGCTTTCTTT
>TRBJ1-2|few|.|14|TRBV5-1
CASSSRTDAYGYTF
TGCGCCAGCAGCTCAAGGACGGATGCTTATGGCTACACCTTC
>TRBJ2-7|many|.|13|TRBV2
CASSPQGYYEQYF
TGTGCCAGTTCTCCACAGGGTTACTACGAGCAGTACTTC
>TRBJ2-3|.|.|15|TRBV24-1
CATSEPSAGTDTQYF
TGTGCCACCAGTGAACCCTCGGCAGGCACAGATACGCAGTATTTT
>TRBJ2-7|many|.|15|TRBV20-1
CSARDGKKGTYEQYF
TGCAGTGCTAGAGATGGCAAGAAAGGAACCTACGAGCAGTACTTC
>TRBJ2-7|few|.|12|TRBV7-9
CASTPDPYEQYF
TGTGCCAGCACCCCTGACCCCTACGAGCAGTACTTC